The text below deals with one T cell receptor (beta chain). Its antigen is not identified. The sample is drawn from a study of cytomegalovirus exposure and HLA in healthy donors. This CDR3 region has 16 residues. CDR1 is SGHRS and CDR2 is YFSETQ in the germline V gene. V lost 5 bases, J lost 5 bases, and 9 bases stayed unmatched. The PCR employed 60 Vbeta primers together with 13 Jbeta primers. Sequencing was performed with immunoSEQ multiplex PCR; in TCRdb, only in-frame clones are kept and a portion is missing. Of under 200,000 clones in the sample, 80% were seen once. Study observations and caveats: Overall, approximately 180 TCR beta chains were annotated as cytomegalovirus-associated.

The chain combines TRBV5-1 with TRBJ2-2; 10 nucleotides match TRBD1. The specimen sequenced was PBMCs. This TCR was sampled from a young man in good health and CMV-seropositive. CDR3 region: CASSHRDRGPTGELFF. CDR3 nucleotides: TGCGCCAGCAGTCACCGGGACAGGGGTCCAACCGGGGAGCTGTTTTTT.